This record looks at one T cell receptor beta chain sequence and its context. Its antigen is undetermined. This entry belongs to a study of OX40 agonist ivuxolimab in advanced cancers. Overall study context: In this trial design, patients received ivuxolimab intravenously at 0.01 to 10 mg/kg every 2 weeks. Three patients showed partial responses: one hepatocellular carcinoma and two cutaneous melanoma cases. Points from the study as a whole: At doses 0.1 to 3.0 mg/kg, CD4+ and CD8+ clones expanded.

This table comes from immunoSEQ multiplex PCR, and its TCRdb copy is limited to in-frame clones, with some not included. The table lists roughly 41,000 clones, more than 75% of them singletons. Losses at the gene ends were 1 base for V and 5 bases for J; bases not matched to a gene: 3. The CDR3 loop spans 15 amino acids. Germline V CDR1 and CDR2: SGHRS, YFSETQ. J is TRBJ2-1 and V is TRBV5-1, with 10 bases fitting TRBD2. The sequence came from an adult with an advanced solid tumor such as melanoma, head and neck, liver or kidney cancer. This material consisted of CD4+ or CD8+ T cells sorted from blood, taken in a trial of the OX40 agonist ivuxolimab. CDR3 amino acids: CASSLLAGGDNEQFF. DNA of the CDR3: TGCGCCAGCAGCTTGTTAGCGGGAGGAGACAATGAGCAGTTCTTC.